The present T cell receptor (beta chain) was sequenced within a study of blood T cell repertoires in COVID-19. At the level of the study: The United States, Italy and Spain were the sources of the acute and convalescent COVID-19 samples.

Original processing notes: Amplification from reference gene primers served as the basis for estimated nucleated cell counts. Method: immunoSEQ multiplex PCR; TCRdb's copy keeps in-frame clones and lacks some. V, J and clone size derive from that table, while D and trimming were established from the DNA sequence. The sample consists of roughly 250,000 clones, 84% of them appearing once. There are 14 residues in the CDR3. The V gene end was trimmed by 3 bases and the J gene end by 4 bases; junction bases not matched to a gene: 5. CDR1 KGHSH and CDR2 LQKENI come from the germline V gene. As to this clone: The same CDR3 arises from other DNA sequences in this sample as well.

The receptor's source is a human donor in a cohort sampled during active COVID-19. This chain uses TRBV18 with TRBJ2-7; the match to TRBD1 covers 8 bases. The sequencing input was peripheral blood. The CDR3 spells CASSPDRGSYEQYF. Here the CDR3 DNA reads TGTGCCAGCTCACCCGACAGGGGATCTTACGAGCAGTACTTC.